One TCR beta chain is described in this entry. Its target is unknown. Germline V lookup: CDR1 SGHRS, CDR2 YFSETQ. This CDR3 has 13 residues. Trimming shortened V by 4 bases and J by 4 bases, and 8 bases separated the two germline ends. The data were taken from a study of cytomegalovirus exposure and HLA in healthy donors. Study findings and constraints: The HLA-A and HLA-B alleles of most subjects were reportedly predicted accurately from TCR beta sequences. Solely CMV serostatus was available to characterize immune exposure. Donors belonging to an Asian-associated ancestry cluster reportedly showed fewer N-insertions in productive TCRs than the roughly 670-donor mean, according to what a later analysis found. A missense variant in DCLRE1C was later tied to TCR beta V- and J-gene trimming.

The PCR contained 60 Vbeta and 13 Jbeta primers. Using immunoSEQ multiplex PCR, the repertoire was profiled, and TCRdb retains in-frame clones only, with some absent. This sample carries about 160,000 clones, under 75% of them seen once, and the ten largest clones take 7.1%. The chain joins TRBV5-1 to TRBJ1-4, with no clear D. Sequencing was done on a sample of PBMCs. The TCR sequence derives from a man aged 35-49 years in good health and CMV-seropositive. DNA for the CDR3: TGCGCCAGCAGCGAGGTGGTTAATGAAAAACTGTTTTTT. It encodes CASSEVVNEKLFF.